A selection of T cell receptor beta chains follows, all from one sample in a study of blood T cell repertoires in COVID-19. Repertoires were generated with immunoSEQ multiplex PCR, while TCRdb's copy carries only in-frame clones and drops some. The sample contains 200,000 to 300,000 clones, 83% of which appear only once. What was sequenced was PBMCs or T cells enriched from blood (not recorded which). These receptor sequences come from a woman aged 40 to 50 who had been exposed to COVID-19. Both conserved end residues are part of each CDR3.

>TRBJ2-5|TRBV5-6
CASSLDGTSGQETQYF
>TRBJ2-1|TRBV11-2
CASSLDPRDRTRNEQFF
>TRBJ1-5|TRBV2
CASKGRVPNQPQHF
>TRBJ1-2|TRBV6-5
CASSYSTGKNYTF
>TRBJ1-6|TRBV28
CASSAGTVNSPLHF
>TRBJ2-7|TRBV3-1/TRBV3-2
CASSQTSGSYEQYF
>TRBJ2-3|TRBV11-2
CASSLGTAGGLDTQYF
>TRBJ1-5|TRBV7-2
CASSFSGGLDQPQHF
>TRBJ1-1|TRBV4-1
CASSLNRVTEAFF
>TRBJ1-2|TRBV3-1/TRBV3-2
CASSQGQGIFYGYTF
>TRBJ1-6|TRBV7-2
CAIPTGGANSPLHF
>TRBJ1-5|TRBV2
CASRNRGNQPQHF
>TRBJ1-4|TRBV7-6
CASSRFDRDSEKLFF
>TRBJ2-1|TRBV28
CASSPGLPIEQFF
>TRBJ1-5|TRBV6-5
CASSTMRGSNQPQHF
>TRBJ1-2|TRBV9
CASSTRGQPNGYTF
>TRBJ1-2|TRBV29-1
CSVGGGGTSRSNYGYTF
>TRBJ2-3|TRBV2
CASSSFRGDTQYF
>TRBJ1-3|TRBV5-5
CASSLGTAGNTIYF
>TRBJ2-1|TRBV7-9
CASSLARSRGGEQFF
>TRBJ1-1|TRBV12-3/TRBV12-4
CASNPREGTEAFF
>TRBJ2-2|TRBV2
CASSEWGVNTGELFF
>TRBJ1-4|TRBV28
CASSSGQGNEKLFF
>TRBJ1-3|TRBV30
CAWSIRGRPDTIYF
>TRBJ1-2|TRBV5-1
CASSLGQDNYGYTF
>TRBJ1-4|TRBV5-4
CASSFRGRGNEKLFF
>TRBJ2-3|TRBV4-1
CASSLSGGAVDTQYF
>TRBJ1-2|TRBV28
CASGDRGWYGYTF
>TRBJ2-1|TRBV6-5
CASLDTSRGDEQFF
>TRBJ1-1|TRBV19
CASSYAGVATEAFF
>TRBJ2-2|TRBV7-9
CASSKRTGGSPGELFF
>TRBJ2-5|TRBV9
CASSVVDRYQETQYF
>TRBJ1-1|TRBV7-3
CASSSRDRGEAFF
>TRBJ2-6|TRBV5-6
CASSFGGGSGANVLTF
>TRBJ2-2|TRBV30
CAWSTANTGELFF
>TRBJ1-3|TRBV7-2
CASSLGVSSGNTIYF
>TRBJ2-2|TRBV3-1/TRBV3-2
CASSHRTDGELFF